Listed below are T cell receptor beta chains from one sample, sequenced in a study of blood T cell repertoires in COVID-19. Measured with immunoSEQ multiplex PCR; TCRdb has only the in-frame clones, and not every one. The sample records 200,000 to 300,000 clones, roughly 91% being singletons. Sequencing input: peripheral blood. The source of these receptors is a man aged 25-45 years with COVID-19, enrolled during active disease. Each CDR3 is given with its conserved first and last residue. The order of the fields is V gene, J gene, CDR3 protein.

>TRBV18|TRBJ1-1
CASSPQDRNTEAFF
>TRBV19|TRBJ1-1
CASSVTGWQNTEAFF
>TRBV4-1|TRBJ2-2
CASSQRGGGRNTGELFF
>TRBV13|TRBJ1-2
CASSRQGPGYTF
>TRBV20-1|TRBJ1-6
CSASITRANNSPLHF
>TRBV10-1|TRBJ2-2
CASSSGQGRTGELFF
>TRBV12-3/TRBV12-4|TRBJ1-1
CASSYGRNTEAFF
>TRBV29-1|TRBJ1-1
CSVARGDTEAFF
>TRBV30|TRBJ1-2
CAWSVEGDTGTGYGYTF
>TRBV5-5|TRBJ1-6
CASSSPGQGLSPLHF
>TRBV7-9|TRBJ2-1
CASSLGDRGSYNEQFF
>TRBV2|TRBJ2-1
CASSEPSGEYNEQFF
>TRBV5-1|TRBJ2-3
CASSFPVEGGTDTQYF
>TRBV12-3/TRBV12-4|TRBJ2-7
CASRDSAAYEQYF
>TRBV7-2|TRBJ1-3
CASTLTRSGNTIYF
>TRBV5-4|TRBJ1-1
CASSLSRGRTEAFF
>TRBV29-1|TRBJ1-1
CSVLRTAGTEAFF
>TRBV3-1/TRBV3-2|TRBJ2-5
CASSQARGVQETQYF
>TRBV12-5|TRBJ1-4
CASGLAGQGKLFF
>TRBV10-1|TRBJ1-1
CASSDGAVNTEAFF
>TRBV3-1/TRBV3-2|TRBJ1-6
CASSQIHGLPGFGSPLHF
>TRBV24-1|TRBJ2-5
CATSGDNQETQYF
>TRBV3-1/TRBV3-2|TRBJ2-3
CASSQEPPGGVDTQYF
>TRBV3-1/TRBV3-2|TRBJ2-5
CASSQGDGGHQETQYF
>TRBV15|TRBJ1-2
CATSRGSWSGDSGYTF